The source of this T cell receptor (beta chain) is a study of blood T cell repertoires in COVID-19. Study-level information: Spain, Italy and the United States supplied samples that represented acute and convalescent COVID-19. T cells, B-cell-depleted T cells, or PBMCs supplied cDNA or gDNA.

Comments on this clone: Other nucleotide sequences from this sample produce the same CDR3.

This CDR3 region has 14 residues. CDR1 is MNHNY and CDR2 is SVGAGI in the germline V gene (reference sequence). Losses at the gene ends were 5 bases for V and 4 bases for J; bases not matched to a gene: 3. Seattle's enrolled individuals joined amid active infection and were then monitored longitudinally. Authors' processing steps: From reference gene primer amplification, estimates of nucleated cell counts were derived. Produced via immunoSEQ multiplex PCR; TCRdb's table is partial and in-frame only. For V, J and clone size, that table is used; D and trimming come from the DNA. The sample has 150,000 to 200,000 clones, 87% seen once.

This chain uses TRBV6-6 with TRBJ2-7, with 12 bases identical to TRBD1. Sequences were obtained from peripheral blood. This receptor was taken from a woman aged 70-85 years with COVID-19, enrolled during active disease. CDR3 nucleotide sequence: TGTGCCAGCAGTAGGGACAGGGGGCTGTACGAGCAGTACTTC. It codes for CASSRDRGLYEQYF.